This TCR beta chain was sequenced in a study of tumour-infiltrating T cells in Burkitt lymphoma. V lost 1 base and J lost 1, with 8 bases in between. CDR1 is LGHNA and CDR2 is YSLEER in the germline V gene. CDR3 size: 15 residues. Data came from immunoSEQ multiplex PCR; TCRdb stores just in-frame clones and leaves some out. The table records nearly 3,000 clones, 12% to 15% of them present only once. Sequenced: tumor tissue. The sequence derives from a human donor with Burkitt lymphoma. This chain uses TRBV4-3 with TRBJ1-3; no definite D call. The CDR3 DNA sequence: TGCGCCAGCAGCCAAGTGGCAAATTCTGGAAACACCATATATTTT. Its protein product is CASSQVANSGNTIYF.